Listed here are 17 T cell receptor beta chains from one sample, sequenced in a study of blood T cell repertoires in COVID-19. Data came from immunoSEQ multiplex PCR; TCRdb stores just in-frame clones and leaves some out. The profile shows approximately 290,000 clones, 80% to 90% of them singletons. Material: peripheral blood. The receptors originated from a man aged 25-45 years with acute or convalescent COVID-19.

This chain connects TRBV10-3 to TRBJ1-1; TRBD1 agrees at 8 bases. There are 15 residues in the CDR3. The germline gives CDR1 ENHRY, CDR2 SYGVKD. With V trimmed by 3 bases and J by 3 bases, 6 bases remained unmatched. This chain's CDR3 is CAISDRGQDDTEAFF. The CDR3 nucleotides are TGTGCCATCAGTGATCGGGGACAGGACGACACTGAAGCTTTCTTT.

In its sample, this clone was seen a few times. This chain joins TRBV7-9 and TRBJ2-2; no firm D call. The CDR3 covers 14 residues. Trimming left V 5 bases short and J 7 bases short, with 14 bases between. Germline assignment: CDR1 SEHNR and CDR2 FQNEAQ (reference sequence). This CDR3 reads CASSPRINGGELFF. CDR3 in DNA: TGTGCCAGCAGCCCTAGAATCAATGGCGGGGAGCTGTTTTTT.

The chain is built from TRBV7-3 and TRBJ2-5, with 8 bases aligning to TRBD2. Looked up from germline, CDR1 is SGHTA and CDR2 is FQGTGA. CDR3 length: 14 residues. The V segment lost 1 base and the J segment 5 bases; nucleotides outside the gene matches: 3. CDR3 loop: CASSLRASGETQYF. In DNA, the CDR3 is TGTGCCAGCAGCTTAAGGGCTAGCGGGGAGACCCAGTACTTC.

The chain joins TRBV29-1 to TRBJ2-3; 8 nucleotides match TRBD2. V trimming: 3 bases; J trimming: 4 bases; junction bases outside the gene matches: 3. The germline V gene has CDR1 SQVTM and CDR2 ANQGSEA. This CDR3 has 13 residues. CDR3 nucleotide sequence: TGCAGCGTTGACAGCGGGGGAGCAGATACGCAGTATTTT. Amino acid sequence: CSVDSGGADTQYF.

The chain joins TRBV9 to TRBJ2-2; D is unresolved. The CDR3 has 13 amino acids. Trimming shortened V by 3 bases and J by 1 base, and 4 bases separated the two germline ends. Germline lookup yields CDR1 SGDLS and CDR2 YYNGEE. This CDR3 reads CASSDKNTGELFF. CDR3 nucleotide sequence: TGTGCCAGCAGCGACAAGAACACCGGGGAGCTGTTTTTT. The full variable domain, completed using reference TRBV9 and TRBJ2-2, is DSGVTQTPKHLITATGQRVTLRCSPRSGDLSVYWYQQSLDQGLQFLIQYYNGEERAKGNILERFSAQQFPDLHSELNLSSLELGDSALYFCASSDKNTGELFFGEGSRLTVL.

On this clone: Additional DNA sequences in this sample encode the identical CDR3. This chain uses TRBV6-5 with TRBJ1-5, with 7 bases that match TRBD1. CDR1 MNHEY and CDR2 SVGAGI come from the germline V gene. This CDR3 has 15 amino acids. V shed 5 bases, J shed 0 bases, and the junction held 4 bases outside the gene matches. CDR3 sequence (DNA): TGTGCCAGCAGTCGAGACAGGGATAGCAATCAGCCCCAGCATTTT. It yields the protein CASSRDRDSNQPQHF.

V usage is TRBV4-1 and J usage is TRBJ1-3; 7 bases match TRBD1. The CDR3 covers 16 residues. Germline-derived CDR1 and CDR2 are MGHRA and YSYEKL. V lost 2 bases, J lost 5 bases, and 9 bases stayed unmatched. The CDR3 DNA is TGCGCCAGCAGCCAACCACTCGGGACAGATCGAAACACCATATATTTT. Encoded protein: CASSQPLGTDRNTIYF.

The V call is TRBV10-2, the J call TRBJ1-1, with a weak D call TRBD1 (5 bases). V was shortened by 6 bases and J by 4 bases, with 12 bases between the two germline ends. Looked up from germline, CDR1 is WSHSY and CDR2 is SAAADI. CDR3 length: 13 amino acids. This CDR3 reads CASSAQASTEAFF. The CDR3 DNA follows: TGCGCCAGCAGCGCACAGGCTAGCACTGAAGCTTTCTTT.

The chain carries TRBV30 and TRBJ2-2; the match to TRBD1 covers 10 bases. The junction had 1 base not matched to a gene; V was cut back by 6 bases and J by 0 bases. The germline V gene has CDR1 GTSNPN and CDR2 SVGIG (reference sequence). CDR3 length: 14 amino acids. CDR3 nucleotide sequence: TGTGCCTGTGGGACAGGGGCGAACACCGGGGAGCTGTTTTTT. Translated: CACGTGANTGELFF.

The CDR3 spells CASSITELNGMAPLYGYTF. CDR3 in DNA: TGTGCCAGTAGTATCACGGAGTTAAACGGGATGGCCCCTCTCTATGGCTACACCTTC. The V gene is TRBV19, the J gene TRBJ1-2; D not resolved. The CDR3 sequence is 19 residues long. CDR1 LNHDA and CDR2 SQIVND come from the germline V gene (reference sequence). V gave up 3 bases and J gave up 4 bases, with 27 bases separating them.

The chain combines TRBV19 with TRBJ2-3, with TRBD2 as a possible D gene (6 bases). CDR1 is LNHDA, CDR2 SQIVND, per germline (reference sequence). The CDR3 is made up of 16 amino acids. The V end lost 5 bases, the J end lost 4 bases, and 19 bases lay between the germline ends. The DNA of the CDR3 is TGTGCCAGTAGTCGAACCGAGGTTAGCGGCTCAGATACGCAGTATTTT. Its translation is CASSRTEVSGSDTQYF.

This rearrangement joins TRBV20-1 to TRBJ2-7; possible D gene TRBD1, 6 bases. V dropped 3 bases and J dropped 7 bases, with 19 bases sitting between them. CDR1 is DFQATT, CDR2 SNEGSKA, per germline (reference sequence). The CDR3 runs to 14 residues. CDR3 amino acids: CSASLGQKVLEQYF. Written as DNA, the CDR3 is TGCAGTGCTAGTCTTGGACAGAAGGTCCTAGAGCAGTACTTC.

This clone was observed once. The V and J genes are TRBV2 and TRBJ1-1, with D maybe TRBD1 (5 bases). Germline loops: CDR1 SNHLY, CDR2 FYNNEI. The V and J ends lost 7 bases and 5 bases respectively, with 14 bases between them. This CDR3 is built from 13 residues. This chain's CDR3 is CASNRLSGTEAFF. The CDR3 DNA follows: TGTGCCAGCAACAGGTTGTCAGGGACTGAAGCTTTCTTT.

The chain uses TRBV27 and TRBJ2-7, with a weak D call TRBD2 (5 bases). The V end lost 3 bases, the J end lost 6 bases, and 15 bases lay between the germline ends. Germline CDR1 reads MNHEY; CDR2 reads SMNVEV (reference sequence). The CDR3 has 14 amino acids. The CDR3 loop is CASSFAVKGSEQYF. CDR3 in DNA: TGTGCCAGCAGTTTTGCGGTAAAAGGGAGCGAGCAGTACTTC.

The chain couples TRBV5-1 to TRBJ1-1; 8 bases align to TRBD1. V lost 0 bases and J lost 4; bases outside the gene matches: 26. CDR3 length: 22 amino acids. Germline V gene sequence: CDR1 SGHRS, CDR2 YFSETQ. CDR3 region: CASSLAGGLILDWRTGITEAFF. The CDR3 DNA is TGCGCCAGCAGCTTGGCAGGGGGCCTTATCTTGGACTGGAGGACGGGTATCACTGAAGCTTTCTTT.

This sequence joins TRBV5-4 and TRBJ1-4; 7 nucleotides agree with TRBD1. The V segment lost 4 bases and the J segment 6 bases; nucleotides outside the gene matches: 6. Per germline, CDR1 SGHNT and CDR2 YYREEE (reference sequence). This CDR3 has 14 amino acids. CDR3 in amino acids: CASSIDRAHEKLFF. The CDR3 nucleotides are TGTGCCAGCAGCATAGACAGGGCCCATGAAAAACTGTTTTTT.

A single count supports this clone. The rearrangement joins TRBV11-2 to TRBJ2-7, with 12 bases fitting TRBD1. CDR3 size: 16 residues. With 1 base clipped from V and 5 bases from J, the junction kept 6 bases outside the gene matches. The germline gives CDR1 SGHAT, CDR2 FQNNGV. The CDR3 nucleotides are TGTGCCAGCAGCTTAGTTTCGGGACAGGGGGCCCACGAGCAGTACTTC. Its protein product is CASSLVSGQGAHEQYF.